This T cell receptor (beta chain) was recorded in a study of T cells in tumors after PD-1 blockade. Findings of the study overall: In squamous cell carcinoma, over 40% of expanded exhausted clones were novel.

Tumor biopsies came from the same primary tumor site before and after PD-1 blockade. Treatment was either pembrolizumab 200 mg every 3 weeks or cemiplimab 350 mg every 2 weeks. V lost 3 bases, J lost 4 bases, and 8 bases stayed unmatched. Germline CDR1 reads SGDLS; CDR2 reads YYNGEE. The CDR3 spans 15 residues. As regards this clone: Its target is unknown.

Clones were read by immunoSEQ multiplex PCR, and TCRdb kept only the in-frame ones, dropping some. The table shows roughly 13,000 clones, with 65% to 70% occurring only once. The sequence came from a human donor with cutaneous squamous cell carcinoma. This specimen consisted of tumor tissue, obtained after anti-PD-1 treatment. The V and J genes are TRBV9 and TRBJ2-5; 8 bases are shared with TRBD1. Written as DNA, the CDR3 is TGTGCCAGCAGCGCCGGACAGGGTGTCGCAGAGACCCAGTACTTC. This gives the protein CASSAGQGVAETQYF.